This TCR beta chain was captured in a study of blood T cell repertoires in COVID-19. Turning to the study itself: The United States, Italy and Spain supplied acute and convalescent COVID-19 samples. T cells, B-cell-depleted T cells, or PBMCs provided the cDNA or gDNA that served as material.

V was shortened by 1 base and J by 4 bases, with 14 bases between the two germline ends. The CDR3 is made up of 15 amino acids. CDR1 and CDR2 from the germline V gene are SGHDT and YYEEEE. In the source study's methods: Nucleated cell counts were estimated from reference gene primer amplification. The table came from immunoSEQ multiplex PCR; TCRdb's copy has only in-frame clones and leaves some out. V and J calls and clone size follow that table, whereas D and trimming were derived from the DNA. The sample lists approximately 190,000 clones; around 84% were seen once. Sequencing was carried out using peripheral blood. The chain uses TRBV5-6 and TRBJ1-2, with D maybe TRBD1 (6 bases). The TCR originated in a human donor in a cohort sampled during active COVID-19. The CDR3 spells CASSLWTTGTYGYTF. CDR3 DNA sequence: TGTGCCAGCAGCTTGTGGACAACAGGGACCTATGGCTACACCTTC.